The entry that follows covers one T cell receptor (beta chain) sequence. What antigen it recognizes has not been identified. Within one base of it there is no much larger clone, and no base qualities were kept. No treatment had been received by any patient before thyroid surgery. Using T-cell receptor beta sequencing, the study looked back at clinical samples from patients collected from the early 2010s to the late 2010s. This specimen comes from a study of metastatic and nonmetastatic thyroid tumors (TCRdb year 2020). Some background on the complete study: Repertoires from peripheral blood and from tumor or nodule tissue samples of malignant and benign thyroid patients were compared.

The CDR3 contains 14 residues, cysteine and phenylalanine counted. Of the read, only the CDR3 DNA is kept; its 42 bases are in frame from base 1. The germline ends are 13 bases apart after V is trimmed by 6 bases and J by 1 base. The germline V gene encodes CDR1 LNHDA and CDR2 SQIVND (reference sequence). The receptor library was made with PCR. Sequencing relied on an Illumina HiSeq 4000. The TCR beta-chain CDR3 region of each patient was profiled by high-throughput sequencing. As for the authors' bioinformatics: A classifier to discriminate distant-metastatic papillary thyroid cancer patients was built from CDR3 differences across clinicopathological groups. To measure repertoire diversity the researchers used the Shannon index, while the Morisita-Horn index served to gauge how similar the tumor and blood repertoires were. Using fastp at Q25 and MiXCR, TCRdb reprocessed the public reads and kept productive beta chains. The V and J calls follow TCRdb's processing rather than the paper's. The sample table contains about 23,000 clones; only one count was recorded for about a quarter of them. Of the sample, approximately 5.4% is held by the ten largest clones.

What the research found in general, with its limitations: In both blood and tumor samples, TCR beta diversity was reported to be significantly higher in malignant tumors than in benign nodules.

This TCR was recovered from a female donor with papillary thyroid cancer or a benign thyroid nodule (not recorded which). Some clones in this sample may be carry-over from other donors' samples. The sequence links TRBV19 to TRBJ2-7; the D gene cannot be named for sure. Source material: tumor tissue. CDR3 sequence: CASRKHSSSYEQYF. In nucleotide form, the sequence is TGTGCCAGTAGGAAGCATAGTTCATCCTACGAGCAGTACTTC.